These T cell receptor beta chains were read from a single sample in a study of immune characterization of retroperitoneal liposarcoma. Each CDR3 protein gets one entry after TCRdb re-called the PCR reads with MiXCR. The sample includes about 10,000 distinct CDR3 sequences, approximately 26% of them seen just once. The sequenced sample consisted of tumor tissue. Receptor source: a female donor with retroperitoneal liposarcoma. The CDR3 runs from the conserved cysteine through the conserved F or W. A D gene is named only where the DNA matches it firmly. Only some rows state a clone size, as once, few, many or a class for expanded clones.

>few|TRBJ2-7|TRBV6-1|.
TGTGCCAGCGTGGGGAGTGGGGTCAGGATGAAAAATGAGCAGTACTTC
CASVGSGVRMKNEQYF
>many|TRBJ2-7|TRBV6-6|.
TGTGCCAGCAGTTACTCTAGGGGCAACTCCTACGAGCAGTACTTC
CASSYSRGNSYEQYF
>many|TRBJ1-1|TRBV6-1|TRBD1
TGTGCCAGCAGTGAAGGGACAGGGACGGGCACTGAAGCTTTCTTT
CASSEGTGTGTEAFF
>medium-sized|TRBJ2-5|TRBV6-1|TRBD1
TGTGCCAGCAGACTACAGGGGGCCAAAGAGACCCAGTACTTC
CASRLQGAKETQYF
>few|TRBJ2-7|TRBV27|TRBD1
TGTGCCAGCAGCAGACAGGGGGCGGGAGAGCAGTACTTC
CASSRQGAGEQYF
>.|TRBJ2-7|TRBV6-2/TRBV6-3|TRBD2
TGTGCCAGCAGTTACTCAATCGGGGAGGGGACTATTGTCTACGAGCAGTACTTC
CASSYSIGEGTIVYEQYF
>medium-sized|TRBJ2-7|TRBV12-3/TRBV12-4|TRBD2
TGTGCCAGCAGCCGCAGGCGGGGTAGCGGGAGATACGAGCAGTACTTC
CASSRRRGSGRYEQYF
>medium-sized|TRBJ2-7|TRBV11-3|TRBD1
TGTGCCAGCAGCTCATCTGGACAGGGGGCGAGGAATGAGCAGTACTTC
CASSSSGQGARNEQYF
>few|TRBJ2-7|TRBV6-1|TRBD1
TGTGCCAGCAGCCCCGACAGGGCTCCGTACGAGCAGTACTTC
CASSPDRAPYEQYF
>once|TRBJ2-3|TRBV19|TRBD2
TGTGCCATTATTACAGCGGGAGGGTCATCCTCTAGCACAGATACGCAGTATTTT
CAIITAGGSSSSTDTQYF
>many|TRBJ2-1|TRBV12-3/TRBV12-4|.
TGTGCCAGCAGTTTATCACTAGTTGTGGGCTTTTACAATGAGCAGTTCTTC
CASSLSLVVGFYNEQFF
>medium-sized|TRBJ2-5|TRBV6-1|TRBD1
TGTGCCAGCAGCACAGGGGCTGGGGGGACCCAGTACTTC
CASSTGAGGTQYF
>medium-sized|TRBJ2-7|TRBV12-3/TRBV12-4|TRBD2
TGTGCCAGCAGGGGTAGCGGGGAATCCTACGAGCAGTACTTC
CASRGSGESYEQYF
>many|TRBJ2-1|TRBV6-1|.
TGTGCCAGCAGTTCCCCTCGCAGGACACGGTACGAGCAGTTCTTC
CASSSPRRTRYEQFF
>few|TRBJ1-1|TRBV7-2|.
TGTGCCAGCAGCTTAGCGTCAGGTACGTGGAACACTGAAGCTTTCTTT
CASSLASGTWNTEAFF
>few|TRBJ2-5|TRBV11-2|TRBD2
TGTGCCAGCAGCCCGCGGGGGGAGGGCTTCGCGGAGACCCAGTACTTC
CASSPRGEGFAETQYF
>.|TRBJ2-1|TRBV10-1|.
TGCGCCAGCAGTGAGTCGAAGGAGGGTGAGCAGTTCTTC
CASSESKEGEQFF
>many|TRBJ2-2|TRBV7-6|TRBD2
TGTGCCAGCAGCTTAGTGATTAGCGGGGGGCCTAACGCCGGGGAGCTGTTTTTT
CASSLVISGGPNAGELFF
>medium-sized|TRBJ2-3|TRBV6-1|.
TGTGCCAGCAGGAGGAGTGATACGCAGTATTTT
CASRRSDTQYF
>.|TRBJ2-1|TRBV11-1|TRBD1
TGTGCCAGCAGCTTAGCGTCTTTACCCGGGACAGGGGATTACGAGCAGTTCTTC
CASSLASLPGTGDYEQFF
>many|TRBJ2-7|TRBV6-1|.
TGTGCCAGCCAAAGGCCCCCTTACGAGCAGTACTTC
CASQRPPYEQYF
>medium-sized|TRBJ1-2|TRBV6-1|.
TGTGCCAGCATCTTGACAGGCTTTAACTATGGCTACACCTTC
CASILTGFNYGYTF
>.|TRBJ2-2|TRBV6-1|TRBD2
TGTGCCAGCAGTGAGGAACTAGCGGGCACCACCGGGGAGCTGTTTTTT
CASSEELAGTTGELFF
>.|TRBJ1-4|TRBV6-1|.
TGTGCCAGCAGTGAGGGAGGGTGGGTGGAAAAACTGTTTTTT
CASSEGGWVEKLFF
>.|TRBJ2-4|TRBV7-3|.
TGTGCCAGCAGCGACCGTAATAGTGGGGGGGCAAATGAGCAGTACTTC
CASSDRNSGGANEQYF
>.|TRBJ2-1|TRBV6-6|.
TGTGCCAGCAGTTACTCAGGACGGTTGGGCTACAATGAGCAGTTCTTC
CASSYSGRLGYNEQFF
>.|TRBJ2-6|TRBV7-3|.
TGTGCCAGCAGCTTAGGAGGGGTGGGGGCTGGGGCCAACGTCCTGACTTTC
CASSLGGVGAGANVLTF
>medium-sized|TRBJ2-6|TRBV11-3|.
TGTGCCAGCAGCTCGACCACGGTTACTGGGGCCAACGTCCTGACTTTC
CASSSTTVTGANVLTF
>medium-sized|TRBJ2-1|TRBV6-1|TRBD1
TGTGCCAGCAGGGGACAGGGGAGTTACGAGCAGTTCTTC
CASRGQGSYEQFF
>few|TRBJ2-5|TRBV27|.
TGTGCCAGCAGTCACTCCCAGGGACTTGCGAAGGAGACCCAGTACTTC
CASSHSQGLAKETQYF
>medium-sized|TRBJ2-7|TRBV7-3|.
TGTGCCAGCAGCACGGGGGCAGGGAACGAGCAGTACTTC
CASSTGAGNEQYF
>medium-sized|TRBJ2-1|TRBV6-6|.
TGTGCCAGCAGTTACGACACTCTCGAGACCCAGTTCTTC
CASSYDTLETQFF
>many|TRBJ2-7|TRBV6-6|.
TGTGCCAGCAGTTACTCACGGTCAATAGAGCAGTACTTC
CASSYSRSIEQYF
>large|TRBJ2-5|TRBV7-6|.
TGTGCCAGCAGCCCCCCTTTCGGGCGGGGCGAGGGGGAGACCCAGTACTTC
CASSPPFGRGEGETQYF
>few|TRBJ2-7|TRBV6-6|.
TGTGCCAGCAGTTACGAAGGAGATGAGCAGTACTTC
CASSYEGDEQYF
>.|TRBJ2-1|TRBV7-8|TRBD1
TGTGCCAGCCAGACAGGGTACACAGATACGCAGTTCTTC
CASQTGYTDTQFF
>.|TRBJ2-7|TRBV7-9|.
TGTGCCACCAGTCGATGGGAAGACTACGAGCAGTACTTC
CATSRWEDYEQYF
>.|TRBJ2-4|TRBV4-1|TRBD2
TGCGCCAGCAGCCACCCTAGCGGGAGAGGCGACAATGAGCAGTACTTC
CASSHPSGRGDNEQYF
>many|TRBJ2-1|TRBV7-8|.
TGTGCCAGCAGCCAGAGCAGGGTGGAGCAGTTCTTC
CASSQSRVEQFF
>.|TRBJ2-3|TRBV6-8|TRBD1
TGTGCCAGCAGCCCTTCGGGACAGGGGAGAGGAGATACGCAGTATTTT
CASSPSGQGRGDTQYF
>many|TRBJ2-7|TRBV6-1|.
TGTGCCAGCCGATTCACTACGGGAGATGGCAATGAGCAGTACTTC
CASRFTTGDGNEQYF
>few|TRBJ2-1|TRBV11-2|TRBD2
TGTGCCAGCAGCTTAACCCCAGCGGGAATAGAGACCCAGTTCTTC
CASSLTPAGIETQFF